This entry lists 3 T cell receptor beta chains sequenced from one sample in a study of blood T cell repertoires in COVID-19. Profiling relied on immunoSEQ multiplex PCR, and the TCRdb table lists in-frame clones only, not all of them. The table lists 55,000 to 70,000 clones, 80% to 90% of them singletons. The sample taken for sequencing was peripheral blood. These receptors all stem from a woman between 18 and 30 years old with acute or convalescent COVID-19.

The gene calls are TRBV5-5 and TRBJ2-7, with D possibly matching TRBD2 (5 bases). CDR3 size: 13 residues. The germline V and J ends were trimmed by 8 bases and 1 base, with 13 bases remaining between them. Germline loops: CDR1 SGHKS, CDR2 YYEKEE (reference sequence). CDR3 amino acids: CASSSGVSYEQYF. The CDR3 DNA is TGTGCCAGTTCGAGCGGTGTTTCCTACGAGCAGTACTTC.

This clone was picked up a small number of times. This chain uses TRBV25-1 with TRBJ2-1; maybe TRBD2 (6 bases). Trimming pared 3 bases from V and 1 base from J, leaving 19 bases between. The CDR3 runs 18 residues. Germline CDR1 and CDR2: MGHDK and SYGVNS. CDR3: CASSDDSHHSGSYNEQFF. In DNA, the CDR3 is TGTGCCAGCAGTGATGACTCTCACCATAGCGGTTCCTACAATGAGCAGTTCTTC.

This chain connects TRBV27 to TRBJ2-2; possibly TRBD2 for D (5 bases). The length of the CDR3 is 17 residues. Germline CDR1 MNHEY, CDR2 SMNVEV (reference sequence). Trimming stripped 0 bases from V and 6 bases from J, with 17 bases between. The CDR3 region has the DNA TGTGCCAGCAGTTTATCTGCCCTGGACTGGGTGGCCGGGGAGCTGTTTTTT. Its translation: CASSLSALDWVAGELFF.